These 3 T cell receptor beta chains were sequenced from one sample in a study of shared clonotypes between healthy human individuals. The protocol was immunoSEQ multiplex PCR, while the TCRdb copy is restricted to in-frame clones and leaves out a portion. The sample has about 2.3 million clones; about nine tenths are singletons. The sequencing input was naive CD4+ T cells from PBMCs. The subset: CD45RA+ positively selected. All receptors derive from a man between 18 and 35 years old in good health. Some clones in this sample may be carry-over from other donors' samples.

The rearrangement joins TRBV6-1 to TRBJ2-3; 7 nucleotides match TRBD2. Germline trimming cut 1 base from V and 1 base from J; bases unmatched to any gene: 5. CDR3 length: 16 amino acids. Germline values: CDR1 MNHNS, CDR2 SASEGT. CDR3 in amino acids: CASSEVWGGGTDTQYF. CDR3 in DNA: TGTGCCAGCAGTGAAGTCTGGGGAGGGGGCACAGATACGCAGTATTTT.

V gene TRBV19 combines with J gene TRBJ2-3, with 8 bases matching TRBD2. V was pared by 8 bases and J by 3 bases, with 13 bases of the junction left unmatched. The CDR3 runs to 16 residues. Germline CDR1 reads LNHDA; CDR2 reads SQIVND (reference sequence). The CDR3 loop is CASGSGSYERTDTQYF. The CDR3 DNA sequence: TGTGCCAGTGGGAGCGGGAGTTATGAGAGGACAGATACGCAGTATTTT.

This sequence joins TRBV6-5 and TRBJ1-1, with D perhaps matching TRBD1 (5 bases). The CDR3 extends over 15 amino acids. The germline V gene has CDR1 MNHEY and CDR2 SVGAGI. Trimming stripped 6 bases from V and 3 bases from J, with 17 bases between. The CDR3: CASSADSIPDTEAFF. The CDR3 region has the DNA TGTGCCAGCAGCGCTGACAGTATTCCGGACACTGAAGCTTTCTTT.